The source of this T cell receptor beta chain is a study of blood T cell repertoires in COVID-19. For the study at large: Both acute and convalescent COVID-19 samples were obtained from the United States, Italy and Spain.

The CDR3 sequence is 13 residues long. From germline, CDR1 is LGHDT and CDR2 YNNKEL (reference sequence). Trimming shortened V by 0 bases and J by 8 bases, and 5 bases separated the two germline ends. In the study's own analysis: Amplification with reference gene primers provided the estimates of nucleated cell counts. The method was immunoSEQ multiplex PCR; TCRdb's version includes in-frame clones alone and lacks a portion of them. V and J calls and clone size are those listed in that table; D and trimming were worked out from the DNA. The profile shows approximately 300,000 clones, about nine tenths of them singletons.

Specimen: peripheral blood. This chain joins TRBV3-1 (or the pseudogene TRBV3-2) and TRBJ1-6; D is unclear. The TCR originated in a man aged 18 to 30 with active or convalescent COVID-19. The CDR3 bases are TGTGCCAGCAGCCAAGAGAGGGATTCACCCCTCCACTTT. The encoded protein is CASSQERDSPLHF.